The source of this TCR beta chain is a study of high-grade serous ovarian cancer treatment subgroups. Background on the study: Each sample yielded on average 7,494 unique TCR beta rearrangements from about 15,000 reads.

The V segment lost 5 bases and the J segment 5 bases; nucleotides outside the gene matches: 6. This CDR3 contains 14 residues. The germline V gene has CDR1 LNHDA and CDR2 SQIVND (reference sequence). Generated by immunoSEQ multiplex PCR, the TCRdb table keeps only in-frame clones and is missing some. The table lists approximately 5,000 clones, 65% to 70% of them singletons. Comment on this clone: The antigen is unknown.

The tumor samples were collected prior to definitive surgery or chemotherapy. Notes on the study in general: Same-patient tumor repertoires overlapped at roughly 0.095 to 0.85; different patients barely overlapped. Without spatial data, bulk sequencing limits insight into HGSC tumor diversity. Clonal relatedness tracked neoantigen level, and by trend copy number and mutation load.

This TCR was recovered from a human donor with high-grade serous ovarian cancer. The sequencing input was tumor tissue. This chain uses TRBV19 with TRBJ2-7; 10 nucleotides align to TRBD2. CDR3 sequence reads: CASSPGLASHEQYF. The DNA for the CDR3 is TGTGCCAGTAGTCCGGGACTAGCGTCCCACGAGCAGTACTTC.